This is a list of T cell receptor beta chains from one sample in a study of beta chain features in type 1 diabetes. The method was immunoSEQ multiplex PCR; TCRdb's version includes in-frame clones alone and lacks a portion of them. The repertoire has about 360,000 clones, approximately 12% of them found once; the top ten carry 0.017%. The sample was naive CD4+ T cells from blood. The origin of the receptors is a man aged 18 to 30 in good health. Each CDR3 is given with its conserved first and last residue. The D gene is left open where the match is weak. Only part of the rows carry a size: once, few, many, or a class if the clone is expanded.

>16|TRBJ2-2|NA|TRBV11-2|NA
CASSLALGGNTGELFF
TGTGCCAGCAGCTTAGCTCTAGGCGGGAACACCGGGGAGCTGTTTTTT
>14|TRBJ2-7|NA|TRBV7-9|many
CASSPQYRDGEQYF
TGTGCCAGCAGCCCCCAGTACAGGGATGGCGAGCAGTACTTC
>14|TRBJ2-1|NA|TRBV2|NA
CASSARNSYNEQFF
TGTGCCAGCAGTGCCAGGAACTCCTACAATGAGCAGTTCTTC
>14|TRBJ2-5|TRBD1|TRBV30|NA
CALETGEYQETQYF
TGTGCCTTAGAGACAGGGGAGTACCAAGAGACCCAGTACTTC
>14|TRBJ2-2|TRBD2|TRBV7-9|few
CASSFSGGTGELFF
TGTGCCAGCAGCTTTTCGGGGGGCACCGGGGAGCTGTTTTTT
>17|TRBJ2-2|TRBD2|TRBV7-2|NA
CASSLSSGTSRGGELFF
TGTGCCAGCAGCTTATCTAGCGGGACCTCAAGAGGCGGGGAGCTGTTTTTT
>18|TRBJ2-7|TRBD2|TRBV28|few
CASIPGGLAGGRSYEQYF
TGTGCCAGCATCCCCGGCGGACTAGCGGGAGGGAGGTCCTACGAGCAGTACTTC
>15|TRBJ2-7|TRBD1|TRBV7-3|NA
CASSLSGTGVYEQYF
TGTGCCAGCAGCTTATCTGGGACAGGGGTCTACGAGCAGTACTTC
>17|TRBJ2-6|NA|TRBV7-2|few
CASSLFSRASGANVLTF
TGTGCCAGCAGCTTATTCTCCAGGGCCTCTGGGGCCAACGTCCTGACTTTC
>17|TRBJ2-2|NA|TRBV4-2|few
CASSQAPDGTYTGELFF
TGTGCCAGCAGCCAAGCCCCGGACGGGACATACACCGGGGAGCTGTTTTTT
>18|TRBJ2-5|TRBD2|TRBV5-1|few
CASTVGPVRLAKQETQYF
TGCGCCAGCACCGTAGGCCCCGTCAGACTAGCGAAACAAGAGACCCAGTACTTC
>15|TRBJ1-5|TRBD1|TRBV2|few
CASSAVRTGNQPQHF
TGTGCCAGCAGTGCCGTTAGGACAGGGAATCAGCCCCAGCATTTT
>15|TRBJ2-1|TRBD2|TRBV7-2|few
CASSLRTSGPHEQFF
TGTGCCAGCAGCTTGAGGACTAGCGGTCCCCATGAGCAGTTCTTC
>14|TRBJ2-5|NA|TRBV10-3|few
CAISRDMGWETQYF
TGTGCCATCAGCCGGGACATGGGGTGGGAGACCCAGTACTTC
>14|TRBJ2-5|TRBD1|TRBV7-2|NA
CASRSTGGQETQYF
TGTGCCAGCAGGTCTACAGGGGGCCAAGAGACCCAGTACTTC
>14|TRBJ1-2|TRBD1|TRBV5-4|NA
CASSLAAGGGGYTF
TGTGCCAGCAGCTTGGCTGCAGGGGGCGGAGGCTACACCTTC
>15|TRBJ1-1|NA|TRBV28|few
CASSLFAGGNTEAFF
TGTGCCAGCAGTTTATTTGCCGGAGGGAACACTGAAGCTTTCTTT
>15|TRBJ1-1|TRBD1|TRBV7-9|NA
CASSLGAGGGTEAFF
TGTGCCAGCAGCTTAGGGGCAGGGGGAGGCACTGAAGCTTTCTTT
>15|TRBJ1-2|NA|TRBV19|few
CASSMGTGLLNGYTF
TGTGCCAGTAGTATGGGGACTGGTCTCTTGAACGGCTACACCTTC
>15|TRBJ1-1|NA|TRBV7-9|few
CASSFRPGKNTEAFF
TGTGCCAGCAGCTTTCGTCCAGGGAAGAACACTGAAGCTTTCTTT
>15|TRBJ1-5|NA|TRBV4-1|NA
CASSHRGDSNQPQHF
TGCGCCAGCAGCCACCGGGGGGATAGCAATCAGCCCCAGCATTTT
>16|TRBJ2-7|TRBD2|TRBV5-4|few
CASSLAPLAGVGEQYF
TGTGCCAGCAGCTTGGCACCACTAGCGGGAGTTGGCGAGCAGTACTTC
>11|TRBJ2-5|NA|TRBV29-1|NA
CSVARQETQYF
TGCAGCGTTGCACGGCAAGAGACCCAGTACTTC
>16|TRBJ2-1|TRBD2|TRBV18|few
CASSPPGLAIYNEQFF
TGTGCCAGCTCACCACCGGGACTAGCTATCTACAATGAGCAGTTCTTC
>12|TRBJ2-1|NA|TRBV28|NA
CASSQSYNEQFF
TGTGCCAGCAGTCAGTCATACAATGAGCAGTTCTTC
>14|TRBJ2-7|NA|TRBV19|few
CASSIDVDSNEQYF
TGTGCCAGTAGTATAGACGTGGACTCAAACGAGCAGTACTTC
>15|TRBJ1-2|NA|TRBV4-2|few
CASSQVGGTNYGYTF
TGTGCCAGCAGCCAAGTGGGAGGGACTAACTATGGCTACACCTTC
>13|TRBJ2-3|TRBD2|TRBV29-1|NA
CSVGSGGTDTQYF
TGCAGCGTTGGGTCGGGGGGTACAGATACGCAGTATTTT
>15|TRBJ2-1|NA|TRBV9|NA
CASTQGRSSYNEQFF
TGTGCCAGCACTCAGGGCAGGAGCTCCTACAATGAGCAGTTCTTC
>14|TRBJ2-1|NA|TRBV15|NA
CATSRWQGYNEQFF
TGTGCCACCAGCCGCTGGCAGGGGTACAATGAGCAGTTCTTC